These T cell receptor beta chains were read from a single sample in a study of T cell repertoires in cytomegalovirus infection. TCRdb ran MiXCR on the reads and lists one entry per CDR3 protein. Of a few hundred thousand distinct CDR3 sequences in the sample, over 15% were seen once. The sequenced sample consisted of CD8+ T cells from PBMCs. These TCRs come from a human donor in good health (CMV status not recorded). Some clones in this sample may be carry-over from other donors' samples. Each CDR3 is given with its conserved first and last residue. The D gene is left open where the match is weak. Size is omitted from some rows. Given values are once, few, many or a class for expanded clones.

V,J,D,size,CDR3,DNA
TRBV6-4,TRBJ2-1,NA,few,CASSDSRGGPNEQFF,TGTGCCAGCAGTGATTCCAGGGGGGGCCCGAATGAGCAGTTCTTC
TRBV7-8,TRBJ2-1,TRBD1,many,CASSLAETGMNEQFF,TGTGCCAGCAGCTTAGCAGAGACAGGGATGAATGAGCAGTTCTTC
TRBV20-1,TRBJ2-7,NA,NA,CSARPETYEQYF,TGCAGTGCTAGACCCGAGACCTACGAGCAGTACTTC
TRBV7-9,TRBJ1-1,TRBD1,few,CASSLADRANTEAFF,TGTGCCAGCAGCTTAGCTGACAGGGCGAACACTGAAGCTTTCTTT
TRBV7-6,TRBJ2-2,NA,few,CASSSLNGGDTGELFF,TGTGCCAGCAGCTCCCTTAACGGGGGTGACACCGGGGAGCTGTTTTTT
TRBV20-1,TRBJ2-1,TRBD2,NA,CSASPAGGSYNEQFF,TGCAGTGCTAGTCCGGCGGGGGGTTCCTACAATGAGCAGTTCTTC
TRBV7-9,TRBJ1-1,NA,many,CASSYLEGVAEAFF,TGTGCCAGCAGCTACTTAGAGGGGGTAGCTGAAGCTTTCTTT
TRBV28,TRBJ2-7,NA,NA,CASCPEGAYEQYF,TGTGCCAGCTGTCCCGAGGGAGCATACGAGCAGTACTTC
TRBV20-1,TRBJ2-1,TRBD2,few,CSARPPSGLAGMNEQFF,TGCAGTGCTAGACCTCCTTCGGGACTAGCGGGGATGAATGAGCAGTTCTTC
TRBV4-1,TRBJ2-1,NA,NA,CASSPIYKSVGPINEQFF,TGCGCCAGCAGCCCTATCTATAAGAGTGTGGGGCCTATCAATGAGCAGTTCTTC
TRBV27,TRBJ1-1,TRBD1,NA,CASRTRYIGQGLPLNTEAFF,TGTGCCAGCAGAACCCGGTATATTGGACAGGGGTTGCCTTTGAACACTGAAGCTTTCTTT
TRBV6-2/TRBV6-3,TRBJ1-2,TRBD1,once,CASLHPTGGAYGYTF,TGTGCCAGCTTGCATCCAACAGGGGGCGCCTATGGCTACACCTTC
TRBV6-1,TRBJ2-4,TRBD1,few,CASSLGTDSKNIQYF,TGTGCCAGCAGCCTAGGGACAGACAGCAAAAACATTCAGTACTTC
TRBV29-1,TRBJ2-4,NA,few,CSVDLRGRGDIQYF,TGCAGCGTTGACCTGCGGGGTCGTGGGGACATTCAGTACTTC
TRBV4-1,TRBJ1-5,TRBD1,NA,CASSRQGGNQPQHF,TGCGCCAGCAGCCGCCAGGGGGGTAATCAGCCCCAGCATTTT
TRBV7-9,TRBJ2-1,TRBD2,few,CASSWGGAGNEQFF,TGTGCCAGCAGCTGGGGAGGGGCGGGCAATGAGCAGTTCTTC
TRBV10-3,TRBJ2-7,TRBD1,NA,CAISLPTGERNYEQYF,TGTGCCATCAGCCTCCCAACAGGGGAGAGAAACTACGAGCAGTACTTC
TRBV4-1,TRBJ1-2,NA,NA,CASSQGRQDYGHTF,TGTGCCAGCAGCCAAGGTCGACAGGACTATGGCCACACCTTC
TRBV28,TRBJ2-5,NA,many,CASTGSGRTQYF,TGTGCCAGCACAGGGTCGGGGAGGACCCAGTACTTC
TRBV5-1,TRBJ1-1,TRBD1,NA,CASSFADRGPDTEAFF,TGCGCCAGCAGCTTCGCGGACAGGGGGCCTGACACTGAAGCTTTCTTT
TRBV19,TRBJ1-1,NA,NA,CASSLPWGRNTEAFF,TGTGCCAGTAGTCTGCCATGGGGGCGAAACACTGAAGCTTTCTTT
TRBV12-3/TRBV12-4,TRBJ1-2,TRBD1,NA,CASSFLETGSYGYTF,TGTGCCAGCAGTTTCCTCGAGACAGGGAGTTATGGCTACACCTTC
TRBV20-1,TRBJ2-1,NA,NA,CSASNPYNEQFF,TGCAGTGCTTCGAACCCATACAATGAGCAGTTCTTC
TRBV29-1,TRBJ2-4,NA,NA,CSVWDSLAKNIQYF,TGCAGCGTGTGGGATTCTCTAGCCAAAAACATTCAGTACTTC
TRBV7-6,TRBJ2-7,NA,many,CASSPYPGGLTYEQYF,TGTGCCAGCAGCCCGTACCCCGGGGGTCTTACCTACGAGCAGTACTTC
TRBV25-1,TRBJ2-7,NA,few,CASTDRNYEQYF,TGTGCCAGTACGGACAGAAACTACGAGCAGTACTTC
TRBV7-9,TRBJ2-3,NA,many,CASSLDPDTQYF,TGTGCCAGCAGCTTAGACCCAGATACGCAGTATTTT
TRBV7-9,TRBJ2-2,NA,few,CASSPHWENGELFF,TGTGCCAGCAGCCCGCATTGGGAAAACGGGGAGCTGTTTTTT
TRBV29-1,TRBJ1-1,NA,few,CSVEGQVF,TGCAGCGTTGAAGGGCAAGTCTTT
TRBV4-1,TRBJ2-3,TRBD2,many,CASSPTSGGTTDTQYF,TGCGCCAGCAGCCCGACTAGCGGGGGGACCACAGATACGCAGTATTTT
TRBV3-1,TRBJ2-1,TRBD1,few,CASSFGQGDEQFF,TGTGCCAGCAGCTTCGGACAGGGAGATGAGCAGTTCTTC